Below are 9 T cell receptor beta chains sequenced from a single sample in a study of blood T cell repertoires in COVID-19. Profiled with immunoSEQ multiplex PCR; TCRdb holds only in-frame clones, not every one. The table lists 180,000 or so clones, 70% to 90% of them singletons, with 18% in the top ten. Source material: peripheral blood. The receptor source for this set is a person aged 65-85 years with COVID-19, enrolled during active disease.

V usage is TRBV7-2 and J usage is TRBJ2-7; D is ambiguous. The germline V gene encodes CDR1 SGHTA and CDR2 FQGNSA. V was pared by 1 base and J by 0 bases, with 13 bases between. This CDR3 is built from 16 residues. CDR3 protein: CASSLGRHVNSYEQYF. The CDR3 nucleotides are TGTGCCAGCAGCTTAGGAAGACACGTTAACTCCTACGAGCAGTACTTC.

CDR3 nucleotide sequence: TGTGCCAGCAGCCCGAGGGGACTAGCGGGAGGGGAGCAGTTCTTC. Encoded protein: CASSPRGLAGGEQFF. This rearrangement joins TRBV7-8 to TRBJ2-1; 16 bases map to TRBD2. CDR3 length equals 15 residues. Germline V gene sequence: CDR1 SGHVS, CDR2 FQNEAQ. Trimming cost V 5 bases and J 10 bases; bases outside gene matches: 5.

The genes are TRBV4-1 and TRBJ1-4, with D perhaps matching TRBD1 (5 bases). This CDR3 has 15 amino acids. Germline CDR1 MGHRA, CDR2 YSYEKL. The V gene lost 0 bases and the J gene lost 11 bases, with 16 bases spanning the gap. The CDR3 sequence: CASSQDLSGFLKLFF. CDR3 nucleotide sequence: TGCGCCAGCAGCCAAGATTTGTCAGGGTTTTTGAAACTGTTTTTT.

The chain links TRBV4-1 to TRBJ1-2; a weak D match, TRBD1 (6 bases). The germline V and J ends were trimmed by 0 bases and 4 bases, with 9 bases remaining between them. Germline V gene lookup returns CDR1 MGHRA and CDR2 YSYEKL. The CDR3 loop spans 14 amino acids. DNA of the CDR3: TGCGCCAGCAGCCAAGATAGAGGGGGCTATGGCTACACCTTC. Translating it yields CASSQDRGGYGYTF.

The genes are TRBV6-5 and TRBJ2-3; the match to TRBD2 covers 12 bases. CDR1 is MNHEY and CDR2 is SVGAGI in the germline V gene. The CDR3 has 15 residues. V lost 6 bases, J lost 2 bases, and 3 bases stayed unmatched. The DNA of the CDR3 is TGTGCCAGCAGAAGACTAGCGGGGGCCACAGATACGCAGTATTTT. Translating gives CASRRLAGATDTQYF.

The genes are TRBV5-1 and TRBJ2-2, with 12 bases aligning to TRBD2. The germline CDR1 and CDR2 sequences are SGHRS and YFSETQ. The CDR3 consists of 18 residues. V shed 4 bases and J 6 bases; nucleotides not matched to a gene: 13. CDR3 in DNA: TGCGCCAGCAGCCTAAAAGGGGGGACTAGCGGGCTCTCCGGGGAGCTGTTTTTT. Amino acids: CASSLKGGTSGLSGELFF.

In nucleotides, the CDR3 is TGTGCCAGCAGCTTCGGTACGACAAGCACCTACGAGCAGTACTTC. Residues: CASSFGTTSTYEQYF. The chain recombines TRBV5-6 with TRBJ2-7; no firm D call. The CDR3 covers 15 residues. Germline values: CDR1 SGHDT, CDR2 YYEEEE. V was cut by 2 bases and J by 2 bases, with 14 bases left in between.

There are a few counts of this clone. The gene calls are TRBV28 and TRBJ1-2; TRBD1 aligns across 9 bases. V dropped 6 bases and J dropped 8; count of bases not matched to a gene: 10. This CDR3 spans 14 amino acids. In germline, CDR1 is MDHEN, CDR2 SYDVKM. CDR3: CASRRTGGEKGYTF. CDR3 bases: TGTGCCAGCAGGCGAACAGGGGGCGAGAAGGGCTACACCTTC.

This chain connects TRBV27 to TRBJ1-2, with D perhaps matching TRBD1 (5 bases). The CDR3 is 16 amino acids. The germline gives CDR1 MNHEY, CDR2 SMNVEV (reference sequence). Between the trimmed V and J ends, which lost 5 bases and 5 bases, there was a span of 21 bases. CDR3 residues: CASSPGRAQESYGYTF. The DNA of the CDR3 is TGTGCCAGCAGTCCGGGCAGGGCACAAGAAAGTTATGGCTACACCTTC.